These 6 T cell receptor beta chains came from one sample sequenced in a study of T cell responses to AZD1222 COVID-19 vaccine. Libraries were prepared by immunoSEQ multiplex PCR; TCRdb keeps only in-frame clonotypes and omits some of them. Of some 180,000 clones listed, 80% to 95% were seen once; the top ten hold over 1%. This material consisted of peripheral blood, taken on day 0 of AZD1222 vaccination. The receptors shown here come from an adult in good health.

This chain uses TRBV5-1 with TRBJ2-3, with 7 bases lining up with TRBD1. CDR3 length: 15 amino acids. The V gene end was trimmed by 2 bases and the J gene end by 1 base; junction bases not matched to a gene: 4. Germline V CDR1 and CDR2: SGHRS, YFSETQ. The DNA for the CDR3 is TGCGCCAGCAGCTTTGACAGGGTTGGCACAGATACGCAGTATTTT. Translated, it gives CASSFDRVGTDTQYF.

The V and J genes are TRBV10-3 and TRBJ2-2; D call uncertain. Trimming took off 8 bases at V and 6 bases at J, with 16 bases between the two ends. There are 14 residues in the CDR3. Germline CDR1 and CDR2: ENHRY and SYGVKD. The CDR3 protein is CAIALYEDAGELFF. DNA for the CDR3: TGTGCCATCGCCCTTTATGAGGATGCCGGGGAGCTGTTTTTT.

The chain uses TRBV6-5 and TRBJ2-1, with 8 bases fitting TRBD2. The length of the CDR3 is 14 residues. Trimming removed 2 bases from V and 9 bases from J; junction bases left unmatched: 6. The germline V gene encodes CDR1 MNHEY and CDR2 SVGAGI. The chain's CDR3 is CASSYKRGYTEQFF. The CDR3, as DNA: TGTGCCAGCAGTTACAAGCGGGGGTATACTGAGCAGTTCTTC.

V is TRBV20-1 and J is TRBJ2-7, with D hard to call. Germline CDR1 reads DFQATT; CDR2 reads SNEGSKA (reference sequence). The ends were cut back, 3 bases at V and 5 bases at J, with 17 bases in the middle. The CDR3 spans 14 residues. CDR3 protein: CSASNPGVLHEQYF. CDR3 nucleotide sequence: TGCAGTGCTAGTAACCCTGGGGTTCTCCACGAGCAGTACTTC.

The chain uses TRBV5-1 and TRBJ2-7, with 8 bases fitting TRBD1. V lost 9 bases and J lost 5; bases outside the gene matches: 13. This CDR3 has 14 residues. Germline CDR1 and CDR2: SGHRS and YFSETQ. This chain's CDR3 is CATSSETGVHEQYF. DNA for the CDR3: TGCGCCACCTCGTCCGAGACAGGGGTCCACGAGCAGTACTTC.

This rearrangement joins TRBV27 to TRBJ1-5; D is perhaps TRBD1 (5 bases). The germline gives CDR1 MNHEY, CDR2 SMNVEV (reference sequence). V dropped 1 base and J dropped 2 bases, with 15 bases sitting between them. The CDR3 covers 17 residues. The DNA for the CDR3 is TGTGCCAGCAGTTTATTTGAGGACCGGGGCGGCAATCAGCCCCAGCATTTT. This gives the protein CASSLFEDRGGNQPQHF.